This entry concerns a single T cell receptor beta chain. These data come from a study of early T cells in non-severe SARS-CoV-2 infection. Each CDR3 protein gets one entry after TCRdb re-called the 5' RACE reads with MiXCR. The table lists about 64,000 distinct CDR3 sequences, roughly 13% of them singletons. CDR3 size: 16 residues. The V gene's germline CDR1 is SGDLS and CDR2 YYNGEE. With 0 bases clipped from V and 4 bases from J, the junction kept 7 bases outside the gene matches. The origin of this receptor is an adult who was a healthcare worker with PCR-confirmed SARS-CoV-2 infection or an uninfected control (not recorded which). Source: whole blood, taken at baseline. The chain combines TRBV9 with TRBJ2-3; 8 nucleotides align to TRBD1. CDR3 protein: CASSVAQGQGADTQYF. CDR3 DNA: TGTGCCAGCAGCGTAGCTCAAGGACAGGGCGCAGATACGCAGTATTTT.